These 19 T cell receptor beta chains came from one sample sequenced in a study of blood T cell repertoires in COVID-19 (dated by TCRdb to between 2020 and 2021). Libraries were prepared through the immunoSEQ multiplex PCR assay. TCRdb provides this immuneACCESS table in a form limited to in-frame rearrangements. Some clones are lacking; in checked studies, under half of them reflect an unresolved V gene, and why the rest are absent is not known. The sample contains around 58,000 clones, 88% of them found a single time. The ten top clones hold 43% of the sample. Specimen: peripheral blood. The source is a woman aged 55-69 years with COVID-19, enrolled during active disease.

The chain couples TRBV29-1 to TRBJ1-5; tentative D call: TRBD1 (5 bases). V dropped 0 bases and J dropped 10 bases, with 13 bases sitting between them. The CDR3 consists of 13 residues. CDR1 and CDR2 from the germline V gene are SQVTM and ANQGSEA. CDR3: CSVEEGGTGPQHF. In nucleotides, the CDR3 is TGCAGCGTTGAAGAGGGCGGGACGGGACCCCAGCATTTT.

This chain joins TRBV5-1 and TRBJ1-1, with 7 nucleotides matching TRBD1. The V gene end was trimmed by 2 bases and the J gene end by 3 bases; junction bases not matched to a gene: 4. This CDR3 region has 14 residues. Germline CDR1 SGHRS, CDR2 YFSETQ. The chain's CDR3 is CASSLQGQDTEAFF. The CDR3 DNA reads as TGCGCCAGCAGCTTACAGGGGCAGGACACTGAAGCTTTCTTT. Looking up the rest from reference TRBV5-1 and TRBJ1-1 gives the full variable domain: KAGVTQTPRYLIKTRGQQVTLSCSPISGHRSVSWYQQTPGQGLQFLFEYFSETQRNKGNFPGRFSGRQFSNSRSEMNVSTLELGDSALYLCASSLQGQDTEAFFGQGTRLTVV.

V and J are TRBV6-2 or TRBV6-3 and TRBJ1-2; D is ambiguous. This CDR3 is 13 amino acids long. The V gene's germline CDR1 is MNHEY and CDR2 SVGEGT. Trimming removed 2 bases from V and 8 bases from J, with 12 bases in between. The CDR3 here is CASSYDKAGGYTF. Here the CDR3 DNA reads TGTGCCAGCAGTTACGACAAGGCGGGAGGCTACACCTTC.

The CDR3 region is CASSLGQGSYNEQFF. The CDR3 DNA sequence: TGTGCCAGCAGCCTCGGACAGGGGTCCTACAATGAGCAGTTCTTC. J is TRBJ2-1 and V is TRBV11-3; 9 bases fit TRBD1. The germline gives CDR1 SGHNT, CDR2 YENEEA. After removal of 5 bases from V and 1 base from J, the junction contained 3 bases not matched to a gene. The CDR3 runs 15 residues.

This clone was seen only once. This rearrangement joins TRBV15 to TRBJ2-7; TRBD1 matches 9 bases. The V gene end was trimmed by 0 bases and the J gene end by 3 bases; junction bases not matched to a gene: 6. The CDR3 spans 16 residues. Germline assignment: CDR1 LNHNV and CDR2 YYDKDF (reference sequence). CDR3 sequence: CATSRDRGQGFYEQYF. The CDR3 DNA sequence: TGTGCCACCAGCAGAGATAGGGGACAGGGCTTCTACGAGCAGTACTTC.

The chain joins TRBV9 to TRBJ1-2, with a weak D call TRBD1 (6 bases). Germline lookup yields CDR1 SGDLS and CDR2 YYNGEE. The CDR3 extends over 15 amino acids. With 0 bases removed from V and 1 base from J, the gap between germline ends came to 10 bases. CDR3 sequence reads: CASSVAGAYNYGYTF. Here the CDR3 DNA reads TGTGCCAGCAGCGTAGCAGGGGCGTATAACTATGGCTACACCTTC. The variable domain in full, with the rest retrieved from reference TRBV9 and TRBJ1-2, is DSGVTQTPKHLITATGQRVTLRCSPRSGDLSVYWYQQSLDQGLQFLIQYYNGEERAKGNILERFSAQQFPDLHSELNLSSLELGDSALYFCASSVAGAYNYGYTFGSGTRLTVV.

The chain joins TRBV2 to TRBJ1-4; tentative D call: TRBD1 (5 bases). This CDR3 has 16 amino acids. Trimming cost V 7 bases and J 8 bases, with 23 bases left between them. Germline loops: CDR1 SNHLY, CDR2 FYNNEI. CDR3 bases: TGTGCCAGCACTCCCGAGGGCCCGGGGGTTGGGGAAAAACTGTTTTTT. Amino acids: CASTPEGPGVGEKLFF. Variable domain in full (rest from reference TRBV2 and TRBJ1-4): EPEVTQTPSHQVTQMGQEVILRCVPISNHLYFYWYRQILGQKVEFLVSFYNNEISEKSEIFDDQFSVERPDGSNFTLKIRSTKLEDSAMYFCASTPEGPGVGEKLFFGSGTQLSVL.

The chain couples TRBV27 to TRBJ2-7; 7 bases match TRBD2. Germline CDR1 MNHEY, CDR2 SMNVEV (reference sequence). Trimming at V came to 4 bases and at J to 3 bases, leaving 6 bases not matched to a gene. The CDR3 has 14 residues. CDR3 in DNA: TGTGCCAGCAGTTCCCCCGGGACTAACTACGAGCAGTACTTC. It specifies CASSSPGTNYEQYF.

The chain carries TRBV6-2 or TRBV6-3 and TRBJ2-7; a weak D match, TRBD1 (5 bases). The V gene's germline CDR1 is MNHEY and CDR2 SVGEGT. The CDR3 loop spans 14 amino acids. The V gene lost 0 bases and the J gene lost 4 bases, with 10 bases spanning the gap. This CDR3 reads CASSYSAGPYEQYF. The CDR3 coding sequence is TGTGCCAGCAGTTACTCCGCAGGGCCGTACGAGCAGTACTTC.

The chain combines TRBV10-3 with TRBJ2-7, with 9 bases aligning to TRBD2. V dropped 6 bases and J dropped 0; count of bases not matched to a gene: 6. The germline V gene encodes CDR1 ENHRY and CDR2 SYGVKD. The CDR3 has 15 amino acids. CDR3 amino acids: CAIRSGSGSSYEQYF. CDR3 coding DNA: TGTGCCATCAGAAGCGGTAGCGGGAGCTCCTACGAGCAGTACTTC.

This rearrangement joins TRBV27 to TRBJ2-2; TRBD2 might be the D (7 bases). The CDR3 extends over 15 amino acids. V was shortened by 6 bases and J by 4 bases, with 15 bases between the two germline ends. The germline gives CDR1 MNHEY, CDR2 SMNVEV (reference sequence). The CDR3 spells CASRRGGLGTGELFF. CDR3 sequence (DNA): TGTGCCAGCAGAAGGGGGGGTTTGGGCACCGGGGAGCTGTTTTTT.

CDR3: CATSRDLQVNQPQHF. CDR3 sequence (DNA): TGTGCCACCAGCAGAGATCTCCAGGTAAATCAGCCCCAGCATTTT. The V call is TRBV15, the J call TRBJ1-5; D gene uncertain. The CDR3 contains 15 residues. Between the trimmed V and J ends, which lost 0 bases and 4 bases, there was a span of 10 bases. From germline, CDR1 is LNHNV and CDR2 YYDKDF (reference sequence).

The rearrangement joins TRBV7-9 to TRBJ1-2, with D possibly matching TRBD1 (6 bases). Germline V lookup: CDR1 SEHNR, CDR2 FQNEAQ (reference sequence). The CDR3 extends over 15 amino acids. The germline V and J ends were trimmed by 1 base and 8 bases, with 17 bases remaining between them. Here the CDR3 DNA reads TGTGCCAGCAGCTTAGTTGGGGGGGCGGCGGGAGGCTACACCTTC. Protein product: CASSLVGGAAGGYTF.

The genes are TRBV2 and TRBJ2-7; 12 positions agree with TRBD2. Germline values: CDR1 SNHLY, CDR2 FYNNEI. With 4 bases clipped from V and 2 bases from J, the junction kept 9 bases outside the gene matches. The CDR3 spans 17 residues. In nucleotides, the CDR3 is TGTGCCAGCAGTGGAAGGACTAGCGGGAACTATACCTACGAGCAGTACTTC. Protein product: CASSGRTSGNYTYEQYF. Drawing the rest from reference TRBV2 and TRBJ2-7, the complete variable domain is EPEVTQTPSHQVTQMGQEVILRCVPISNHLYFYWYRQILGQKVEFLVSFYNNEISEKSEIFDDQFSVERPDGSNFTLKIRSTKLEDSAMYFCASSGRTSGNYTYEQYFGPGTRLTVT.

The chain links TRBV5-1 to TRBJ2-1; TRBD2 matches at 11 bases. With 0 bases clipped from V and 4 bases from J, the junction kept 3 bases outside the gene matches. The V gene's germline CDR1 is SGHRS and CDR2 YFSETQ. CDR3 size: 16 residues. CDR3: CASSLVASGGYNEQFF. Written as DNA, the CDR3 is TGCGCCAGCAGCTTGGTGGCTAGCGGGGGGTACAATGAGCAGTTCTTC.

The chain uses TRBV5-1 and TRBJ2-1, with D maybe TRBD1 (6 bases). Germline values: CDR1 SGHRS, CDR2 YFSETQ. V dropped 4 bases and J dropped 7 bases, with 21 bases sitting between them. The CDR3 runs to 16 residues. The DNA for the CDR3 is TGCGCCAGCAGCCCCTTCCGGGACACCCCAGGGAATGAGCAGTTCTTC. Amino acids: CASSPFRDTPGNEQFF. Supplemented by reference TRBV5-1 and TRBJ2-1, the full variable domain reads KAGVTQTPRYLIKTRGQQVTLSCSPISGHRSVSWYQQTPGQGLQFLFEYFSETQRNKGNFPGRFSGRQFSNSRSEMNVSTLELGDSALYLCASSPFRDTPGNEQFFGPGTRLTVL.

This clone appeared once. CDR3 loop: CASSLGLLRAQYF. CDR3 coding DNA: TGCGCCAGCAGCCTAGGACTACTCCGGGCCCAGTACTTC. This chain links TRBV4-1 with TRBJ2-5, with D perhaps matching TRBD2 (6 bases). The length of the CDR3 is 13 residues. CDR1 is MGHRA and CDR2 is YSYEKL in the germline V gene. V lost 4 bases, J lost 9 bases, and 15 bases lay in between.

V gene TRBV7-9 combines with J gene TRBJ1-2, with D unresolved. Per germline, CDR1 SEHNR and CDR2 FQNEAQ (reference sequence). V was shortened by 5 bases and J by 3 bases, with 10 bases between the two germline ends. CDR3 size: 13 residues. CDR3 sequence reads: CASSPSHYYGYTF. CDR3 bases: TGTGCCAGCAGCCCGTCCCACTACTATGGCTACACCTTC.

The chain combines TRBV11-2 with TRBJ2-2; a possible D gene is TRBD1 (5 bases). This CDR3 is built from 17 residues. Germline V CDR1 and CDR2: SGHAT, FQNNGV. Deletions cut 1 base from V and 1 base from J, with 13 bases between. In nucleotides, the CDR3 is TGTGCCAGCAGCTTAGGGGCATCAGGGCTGAACACCGGGGAGCTGTTTTTT. Translation gives CASSLGASGLNTGELFF. Based on the CDR3 plus reference TRBV11-2 and TRBJ2-2, the full variable domain is EAGVAQSPRYKIIEKRQSVAFWCNPISGHATLYWYQQILGQGPKLLIQFQNNGVVDDSQLPKDRFSAERLKGVDSTLKIQPAKLEDSAVYLCASSLGASGLNTGELFFGEGSRLTVL.